A single sample is the source of the 25 T cell receptor beta chains below, sequenced in a study of response to subunit inactivated influenza vaccine. TCRdb passed the RT-PCR reads through MiXCR, listing each CDR3 protein once. The sample shows 490,000 or so distinct CDR3 sequences, 7.6% of them seen only once. The specimen was PBMCs from blood, collected 23 to 25 months after vaccination. Every receptor here comes from a man between 50 and 70 years old who received an inactivated influenza vaccine.

This clonotype has a count of ten or more. The chain carries TRBV5-1 and TRBJ2-1; TRBD1 aligns across 7 bases. After removal of 4 bases from V and 5 bases from J, the junction contained 3 bases not matched to a gene. This CDR3 has 13 residues. CDR1 and CDR2 (germline): SGHRS, YFSETQ. The CDR3: CASSLDRDNEQFF. DNA of the CDR3: TGCGCCAGCAGCCTAGACAGGGACAATGAGCAGTTCTTC.

In this sample, this clonotype turned up many times. The chain links TRBV27 to TRBJ1-1; TRBD1 agrees at 8 bases. J lost 2 bases, V lost 6 bases, and 5 bases had no gene match. The germline V gene encodes CDR1 MNHEY and CDR2 SMNVEV (reference sequence). This CDR3 is 14 amino acids long. The CDR3 DNA follows: TGTGCCAGCAGATCAGGGGGCGGAAACACTGAAGCTTTCTTT. As protein: CASRSGGGNTEAFF.

There are a few counts of this clonotype. The genes are TRBV12-3 or TRBV12-4 and TRBJ2-1, with TRBD1 matching over 8 bases. V gave up 6 bases and J gave up 9 bases; unmatched junction bases: 7. CDR3 size: 13 residues. The DNA for the CDR3 is TGTGCCAGCAGCGACAGGGGCAGGGGTGAGCAGTTCTTC. Amino acids: CASSDRGRGEQFF.

This clonotype was seen a few times. The rearrangement joins TRBV18 to TRBJ2-1, with 9 bases identical to TRBD1. V shed 0 bases and J 4 bases; nucleotides not matched to a gene: 7. Germline V gene sequence: CDR1 KGHSH, CDR2 LQKENI. The CDR3 runs to 17 residues. CDR3 bases: TGTGCCAGCTCACCACCTACACAGGGGGCGAGGTACAATGAGCAGTTCTTC. Protein: CASSPPTQGARYNEQFF.

This clonotype was picked up many times. The V gene is TRBV7-2, the J gene TRBJ1-6; D gene unclear. The V and J ends lost 1 base and 6 bases respectively, with 10 bases between them. Looked up from germline, CDR1 is SGHTA and CDR2 is FQGNSA. The CDR3 is made up of 15 amino acids. The CDR3 bases are TGTGCCAGCAGCTTAGTGGGTGATGGTAATTCACCCCTCCACTTT. This encodes CASSLVGDGNSPLHF. Variable domain in full (rest from reference TRBV7-2 and TRBJ1-6): GAGVSQSPSNKVTEKGKDVELRCDPISGHTALYWYRQSLGQGLEFLIYFQGNSAPDKSGLPSDRFSAERTGGSVSTLTIQRTQQEDSAVYLCASSLVGDGNSPLHFGNGTRLTVT.

This rearrangement joins TRBV19 to TRBJ2-1, with 10 bases identical to TRBD2. The CDR3 length is 16 residues. After removal of 5 bases from V and 3 bases from J, the junction contained 7 bases not matched to a gene. CDR1 is LNHDA and CDR2 is SQIVND in the germline V gene (reference sequence). The CDR3 reads CASSGSGRRVYNEQFF. CDR3 sequence (DNA): TGTGCCAGTAGTGGTAGCGGGAGGAGGGTCTACAATGAGCAGTTCTTC.

This clonotype was seen a few times. V gene TRBV20-1 combines with J gene TRBJ2-1; D is unclear. Trimming removed 3 bases from V and 3 bases from J, with 6 bases in between. The CDR3 contains 12 residues. Germline loops: CDR1 DFQATT, CDR2 SNEGSKA (reference sequence). The CDR3 region is CSARSLYNEQFF. As DNA, the CDR3 is TGCAGTGCTAGGTCGCTCTACAATGAGCAGTTCTTC.

This clonotype was counted only a few times. This chain links TRBV11-2 with TRBJ1-1; TRBD1 is a possible D gene (6 bases). V was clipped by 2 bases and J by 1 base, with 20 bases between them. Germline V CDR1 and CDR2: SGHAT, FQNNGV. The CDR3 totals 18 residues. CDR3 in DNA: TGTGCCAGCAGCTTAATTTCAGTAAGACAGGTGTGGAACACTGAAGCTTTCTTT. Translation: CASSLISVRQVWNTEAFF.

This chain uses TRBV14 with TRBJ2-1, with D uncertain. The germline V gene encodes CDR1 SGHDN and CDR2 FVKESK. The ends were cut back, 1 base at V and 9 bases at J, with 13 bases in the middle. This CDR3 spans 14 amino acids. The CDR3 region is CASSQGRTHREQFF. In DNA, the CDR3 is TGTGCCAGCAGCCAAGGCAGAACCCACCGTGAGCAGTTCTTC.

This clonotype has more than one count but fewer than ten. The chain uses TRBV12-3 or TRBV12-4 and TRBJ2-1; weak D call: TRBD2 (7 bases). The CDR3 extends over 18 amino acids. The ends were cut back, 6 bases at V and 7 bases at J, with 28 bases in the middle. The CDR3 DNA reads TGTGCCAGCAGCCCGTGGGTGGGCGGGAGACGAGGGGGGAATGAGCAGTTCTTC. It encodes CASSPWVGGRRGGNEQFF.

Many counts were recorded for this clonotype. CDR3: CASSLVRAEAFF. The CDR3 DNA follows: TGTGCCAGCAGTTTAGTGCGGGCTGAAGCTTTCTTT. V gene TRBV12-3 or TRBV12-4 combines with J gene TRBJ1-1; unclear D gene. The CDR3 spans 12 residues. The V gene lost 1 base and the J gene lost 6 bases, with 6 bases spanning the gap.

The rearrangement joins TRBV5-1 to TRBJ2-5; 9 bases fit TRBD1. The length of the CDR3 is 15 residues. The V gene's germline CDR1 is SGHRS and CDR2 YFSETQ. Trimming took 4 bases from V and 2 from J; bases not matched to a gene: 6. Here the CDR3 DNA reads TGCGCCAGCAGCATAGGACAGGGGCATCAAGAGACCCAGTACTTC. Encoded protein: CASSIGQGHQETQYF.

This clonotype was seen repeatedly, ten times or more. This chain's CDR3 is CASSQDLLLNTEAFF. The CDR3 DNA is TGTGCCAGCAGCCAAGATCTTCTATTGAACACTGAAGCTTTCTTT. This chain joins TRBV4-2 and TRBJ1-1; D is ambiguous. Germline CDR1 and CDR2: LGHNA and YNFKEQ. The germline V and J ends were trimmed by 0 bases and 0 bases, with 8 bases remaining between them. This CDR3 spans 15 amino acids.

This CDR3 is CASGPGLPRLVSSNEQFF. DNA for the CDR3: TGTGCCAGCGGTCCGGGGCTACCTAGACTAGTAAGCTCCAATGAGCAGTTCTTC. V and J are TRBV11-2 and TRBJ2-1; perhaps TRBD2 as D (6 bases). CDR1 and CDR2 (germline): SGHAT, FQNNGV. Trimming took 8 bases from V and 6 from J, leaving 29 bases between them. The CDR3 totals 18 residues.

This clonotype was counted at least ten times. V is TRBV5-1 and J is TRBJ2-1; 9 bases fit TRBD2. CDR3 length: 16 amino acids. Germline V gives CDR1 SGHRS, CDR2 YFSETQ. Losses at the gene ends were 0 bases for V and 4 bases for J; bases not matched to a gene: 5. The CDR3 loop reads CASSLGSGRIYNEQFF. DNA for the CDR3: TGCGCCAGCAGCTTGGGGAGCGGGAGGATTTACAATGAGCAGTTCTTC.

This chain joins TRBV18 and TRBJ2-5; weak D call: TRBD2 (6 bases). Germline values: CDR1 KGHSH, CDR2 LQKENI. The CDR3 has 13 residues. V lost 6 bases to trimming and J lost 9 bases, with 17 bases between them. The CDR3 here is CASSAEGSESQYF. The CDR3 DNA is TGTGCCAGCTCGGCGGAGGGGAGCGAGTCCCAGTACTTC.

The V gene is TRBV5-1, the J gene TRBJ2-5; the D is unclear. Germline CDR1 reads SGHRS; CDR2 reads YFSETQ. CDR3 length equals 13 residues. V lost 3 bases and J 8 bases, leaving 14 bases between the germline ends. The CDR3 is CASSSQPFQTQYF. The CDR3, as DNA: TGCGCCAGCAGCTCCCAGCCTTTTCAAACCCAGTACTTC.

This clonotype was seen a few times. V usage is TRBV29-1 and J usage is TRBJ2-1, with 13 bases lining up with TRBD2. Germline V gene sequence: CDR1 SQVTM, CDR2 ANQGSEA. The J segment lost 8 bases and the V segment lost 5 bases, leaving 6 bases of the junction unmatched. This CDR3 is built from 14 residues. The CDR3 coding sequence is TGCAGCGTTCCTACTAGCGGGGGGGCGGATGAGCAGTTCTTC. Translating it yields CSVPTSGGADEQFF.

V is TRBV12-3 or TRBV12-4 and J is TRBJ1-2, with a possible D match to TRBD1 (5 bases). This CDR3 comprises 15 residues. V was shortened by 6 bases and J by 6 bases, with 20 bases between the two germline ends. The CDR3 protein is CASSPGRRWMNGYTF. In DNA form, the CDR3 reads TGTGCCAGCAGCCCGGGACGCCGGTGGATGAATGGCTACACCTTC.

This chain's CDR3 is CASSPTLFRTSGLYNEQFF. CDR3 coding DNA: TGTGCCAGCAGTCCCACACTCTTCCGGACTAGCGGGCTCTACAATGAGCAGTTCTTC. The chain carries TRBV28 and TRBJ2-1; 11 bases are shared with TRBD2. Trimming took 5 bases from V and 3 from J; bases not matched to a gene: 15. The germline CDR1 and CDR2 sequences are MDHEN and SYDVKM. The CDR3 runs to 19 residues.

This clonotype was observed a handful of times. V is TRBV20-1 and J is TRBJ2-1; 8 positions agree with TRBD2. The trim removed 5 bases at V and 9 bases at J, leaving 9 bases unmatched. The CDR3 length is 13 residues. CDR1 is DFQATT and CDR2 is SNEGSKA in the germline V gene (reference sequence). CDR3 region: CSARRGGLSEQFF. As DNA, the CDR3 is TGCAGTGCTCGCCGGGGGGGCCTGAGTGAGCAGTTCTTC.

This clonotype was recorded a few times. J is TRBJ1-1 and V is TRBV12-3 or TRBV12-4; D unclear. V lost 7 bases and J 1 base, leaving 10 bases between the germline ends. This CDR3 is built from 13 residues. CDR3 region: CASTQGPNTEAFF. CDR3 DNA sequence: TGTGCCAGCACCCAAGGGCCGAACACTGAAGCTTTCTTT.

This clonotype was found a few times. The chain couples TRBV24-1 to TRBJ2-7, with D perhaps matching TRBD1 or TRBD2 (5 bases each). V lost 6 bases and J lost 10, with 18 bases in between. This CDR3 comprises 13 residues. The germline gives CDR1 KGHDR, CDR2 SFDVKD. The DNA of the CDR3 is TGTGCCACCAGTTCCCGGTGGGGGAGTCCCCAGTACTTC. Residues: CATSSRWGSPQYF.

A few counts support this clonotype. The chain recombines TRBV9 with TRBJ2-2, with a tentative D call TRBD2 (7 bases). The CDR3 totals 15 residues. The ends were cut back, 4 bases at V and 6 bases at J, with 16 bases in the middle. Germline V CDR1 and CDR2: SGDLS, YYNGEE. CDR3 nucleotide sequence: TGTGCCAGCAGCCCGGGGGGACACTTCCCCGGGGAGCTGTTTTTT. It yields the protein CASSPGGHFPGELFF.

This clonotype showed up just a few times. This chain connects TRBV6-1 to TRBJ2-7; D possibly corresponds to TRBD2 (6 bases). Trimming removed 7 bases at V and 7 bases at J, with 20 bases between. The CDR3 totals 14 residues. The germline V gene encodes CDR1 MNHNS and CDR2 SASEGT. CDR3 in amino acids: CASTPGSTGEEQYF. For the CDR3, the DNA is TGTGCCAGCACCCCAGGCTCGACGGGGGAGGAGCAGTACTTC.